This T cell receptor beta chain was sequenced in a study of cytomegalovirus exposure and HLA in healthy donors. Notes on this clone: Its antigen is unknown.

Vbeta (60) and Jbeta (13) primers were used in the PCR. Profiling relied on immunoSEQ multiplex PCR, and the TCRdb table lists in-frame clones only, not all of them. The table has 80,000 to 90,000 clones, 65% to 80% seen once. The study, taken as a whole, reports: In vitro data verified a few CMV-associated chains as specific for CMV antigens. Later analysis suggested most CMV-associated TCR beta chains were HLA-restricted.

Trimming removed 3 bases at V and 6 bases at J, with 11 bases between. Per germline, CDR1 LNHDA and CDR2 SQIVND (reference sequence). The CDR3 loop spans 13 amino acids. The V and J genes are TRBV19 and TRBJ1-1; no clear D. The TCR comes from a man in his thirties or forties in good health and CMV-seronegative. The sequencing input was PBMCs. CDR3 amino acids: CASSMAPRSEAFF. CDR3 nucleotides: TGTGCCAGTAGTATGGCCCCGAGGTCTGAAGCTTTCTTT.